These T cell receptor beta chains were read from a single sample in a study of OX40 agonist ivuxolimab in advanced cancers. Clones were sequenced by immunoSEQ multiplex PCR, and TCRdb holds only the in-frame ones, with some missing. Among about 50,000 clones, around 90% were seen once, and the ten largest hold roughly 6.8%. This specimen consisted of CD4+ or CD8+ T cells sorted from blood, obtained in a trial of the OX40 agonist ivuxolimab. The receptor set was obtained from an adult with an advanced solid tumor such as melanoma, head and neck, liver or kidney cancer. Each CDR3 is given with its conserved first and last residue. Fields, in order: D gene, J gene, V gene, clone size, CDR3 length, CDR3 DNA, CDR3 protein. The D gene is left open where the match is weak. Size tells how often a clone was seen (once, few, many) or the class of an expanded clone, and some rows leave it out.

. | TRBJ2-2 | TRBV6-1 | . | 16 | TGTGCCAGCAGTGAAGGTCTTATACCGAACACCGGGGAGCTGTTTTTT | CASSEGLIPNTGELFF
TRBD1 | TRBJ1-2 | TRBV30 | . | 13 | TGTGCCTATCCGGGACAGGGGCTAAATGGCTACACCTTC | CAYPGQGLNGYTF
. | TRBJ1-5 | TRBV6-5 | . | 15 | TGTGCCAGCAGGGAACAGTCCTTTAGCAATCAGCCCCAGCATTTT | CASREQSFSNQPQHF
. | TRBJ1-2 | TRBV11-2 | . | 12 | TGTGCCAGCAGCTTAGTCAGGGCTGGCTACACCTTC | CASSLVRAGYTF
. | TRBJ2-7 | TRBV15 | . | 16 | TGTGCCACCAGCAGAGAGAAGGCAGGATTTACCTACGAGCAGTACTTC | CATSREKAGFTYEQYF
TRBD2 | TRBJ2-3 | TRBV18 | . | 17 | TGTGCCAGCTCACCACCGCGGGGAGCGGGGGACGGGGATACGCAGTATTTT | CASSPPRGAGDGDTQYF
. | TRBJ2-2 | TRBV28 | . | 13 | TGTGCCAGCAGTTTACGTGACACCGGGGAGCTGTTTTTT | CASSLRDTGELFF
. | TRBJ2-5 | TRBV4-1 | . | 16 | TGCGCCAGCAGCCCCAAACCCGGCCCAATCCAAGAGACCCAGTACTTC | CASSPKPGPIQETQYF
. | TRBJ2-5 | TRBV5-6 | . | 15 | TGTGCCAGCAGCCGTTTGCTGGGGGCTCAGGAGACCCAGTACTTC | CASSRLLGAQETQYF
. | TRBJ1-1 | TRBV18 | once | 16 | TGTGCCAGCTCCCCCTTCAGGGGACACTGGATCACTGAAGCTTTCTTT | CASSPFRGHWITEAFF
. | TRBJ1-1 | TRBV5-1 | . | 13 | TGCGCCAGCACCTACAGGGTTGGCACTGAAGCTTTCTTT | CASTYRVGTEAFF
. | TRBJ2-5 | TRBV2 | once | 16 | TGTGCCAGCAGTGCTAAAGAGACAGTGCTTGGGGAGACCCAGTACTTC | CASSAKETVLGETQYF
. | TRBJ1-1 | TRBV13 | . | 13 | TGTGCCAGCAGCTGGGGGGAAGGCACTGAAGCTTTCTTT | CASSWGEGTEAFF
. | TRBJ1-1 | TRBV6-1 | once | 14 | TGTGCCAGCAGTGAAGGTCCAGGGAACACTGAAGCTTTCTTT | CASSEGPGNTEAFF